This T cell receptor beta chain was obtained from a study of memory CD4+ T cells and cytomegalovirus serostatus. Regarding the study as a whole: A US-trained random forest predicted CMV serostatus with median AUC around 0.91.

Comments on this clone: The antigen remains unidentified.

How the authors handled the data: After removing out-of-frame reads, around 2.2 million distinct TCRbeta sequences remained. The assay was immunoSEQ multiplex PCR, and TCRdb's table has in-frame clones only and misses some. V, J and clone size derive from that table, while D and trimming were established from the DNA sequence. Of about 92,000 clones in the sample, approximately 80% were seen once. Trimming cost V 3 bases and J 7 bases; bases outside gene matches: 5. The CDR3 has 16 residues. Germline lookup yields CDR1 MDHEN and CDR2 SYDVKM. The sort gate was single viable CD3+CD4+CD8-CD45RO+ cells for memory CD4+ T cells. CD4+ T cells were isolated by positive magnetic selection.

The sample consisted of memory CD4+ T cells from blood. The chain has TRBV28 and TRBJ2-2, with 13 bases matching TRBD2. This sequence originates from an adult in good health and CMV-seropositive. CDR3 sequence: CASSLILAGGHGELFF. In DNA form, the CDR3 reads TGTGCCAGCAGTTTGATACTAGCGGGAGGGCACGGGGAGCTGTTTTTT.